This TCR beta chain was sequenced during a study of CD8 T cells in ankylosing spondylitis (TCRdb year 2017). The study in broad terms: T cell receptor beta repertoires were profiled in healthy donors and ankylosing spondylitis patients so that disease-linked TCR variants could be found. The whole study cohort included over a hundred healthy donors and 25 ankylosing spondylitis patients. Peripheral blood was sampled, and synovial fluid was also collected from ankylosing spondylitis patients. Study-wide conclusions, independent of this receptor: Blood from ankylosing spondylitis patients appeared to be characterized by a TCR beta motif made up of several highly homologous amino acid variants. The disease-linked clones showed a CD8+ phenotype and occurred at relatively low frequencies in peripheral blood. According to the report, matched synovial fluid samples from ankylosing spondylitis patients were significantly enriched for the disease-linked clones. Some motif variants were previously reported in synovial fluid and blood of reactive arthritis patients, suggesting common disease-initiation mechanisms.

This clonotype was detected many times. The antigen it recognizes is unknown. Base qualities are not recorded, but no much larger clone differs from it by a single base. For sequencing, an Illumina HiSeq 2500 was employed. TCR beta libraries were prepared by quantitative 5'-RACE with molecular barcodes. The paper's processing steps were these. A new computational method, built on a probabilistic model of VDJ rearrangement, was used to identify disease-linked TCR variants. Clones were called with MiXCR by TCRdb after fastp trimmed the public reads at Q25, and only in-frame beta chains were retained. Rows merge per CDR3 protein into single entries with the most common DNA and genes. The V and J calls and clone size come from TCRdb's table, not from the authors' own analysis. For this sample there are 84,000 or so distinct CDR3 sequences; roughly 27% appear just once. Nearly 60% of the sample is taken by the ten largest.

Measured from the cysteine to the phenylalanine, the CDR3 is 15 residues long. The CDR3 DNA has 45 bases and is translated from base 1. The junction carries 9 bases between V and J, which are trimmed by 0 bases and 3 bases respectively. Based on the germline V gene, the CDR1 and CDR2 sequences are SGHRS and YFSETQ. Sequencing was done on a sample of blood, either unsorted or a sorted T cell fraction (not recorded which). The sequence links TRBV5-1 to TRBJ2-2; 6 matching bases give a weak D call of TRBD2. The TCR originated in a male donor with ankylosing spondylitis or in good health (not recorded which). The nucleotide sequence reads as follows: TGCGCCAGCAGCTTGGTAGGCGGGGACACCGGGGAGCTGTTTTTT. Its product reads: CASSLVGGDTGELFF.